The clone carrying this T cell receptor (beta chain) was found a few times. Measured with immunoSEQ multiplex PCR; TCRdb has only the in-frame clones, and not every one. This sample has roughly 70,000 clones, with over 85% found just once. The sample belongs to a study of technical replicates of blood from a few donors. V lost 0 bases and J 4 bases, leaving 9 bases between the germline ends. Germline V gene lookup returns CDR1 SQVTM and CDR2 ANQGSEA. There are 13 residues in the CDR3. The chain is built from TRBV29-1 and TRBJ1-2; tentatively, D is TRBD1 (5 bases). Sequencing was carried out using T cells isolated from PBMCs. The TCR originated in a human donor in good health. The CDR3 is CSVEDRGGYGYTF. DNA for the CDR3: TGCAGCGTTGAAGATCGGGGGGGCTATGGCTACACCTTC. Together with reference TRBV29-1 and TRBJ1-2, the CDR3 gives the full variable domain: SAVISQKPSRDICQRGTSLTIQCQVDSQVTMMFWYRQQPGQSLTLIATANQGSEATYESGFVIDKFPISRPNLTFSTLTVSNMSPEDSSIYLCSVEDRGGYGYTFGSGTRLTVV.